Listed below are T cell receptor beta chains from one sample, sequenced in a study of blood T cell repertoires in COVID-19. Measured with immunoSEQ multiplex PCR; TCRdb has only the in-frame clones, and not every one. This sample has about 100,000 clones, with about 92% found just once. The source material was peripheral blood. These receptors were obtained from a man aged 45-60 years with active COVID-19. Both conserved end residues are part of each CDR3. D genes are given only for firm matches. Expanded clones get a size class; other rows say once, few or many, or leave the size out.

D,size,J,V,DNA,CDR3
TRBD2,-,TRBJ2-1,TRBV3-1/TRBV3-2,TGTGCCAGCAGCCAAGGGACTAGCGGAGGACTTTCCTACAATGAGCAGTTCTTC,CASSQGTSGGLSYNEQFF
-,-,TRBJ2-1,TRBV11-2,TGTGCCAGCAGCCCCCAGCAAACAGGGACGGGGGAGCAGTTCTTC,CASSPQQTGTGEQFF
-,-,TRBJ1-6,TRBV7-8,TGTGCCAGCAGCTTACCTAAAGACAGGTCGAATTCACCCCTCCACTTT,CASSLPKDRSNSPLHF
TRBD2,-,TRBJ2-3,TRBV19,TGTGCCAGTAGTACCCGGTACGGGAGGTTTGGCACAGATACGCAGTATTTT,CASSTRYGRFGTDTQYF
-,few,TRBJ1-5,TRBV4-2,TGTGCCAGCAGCCAAGATTGGGCAGGCCTTAGCAATCAGCCCCAGCATTTT,CASSQDWAGLSNQPQHF
-,once,TRBJ2-7,TRBV19,TGTGCCAGTAGTCAGCTAGCTCTCAGCTCCTACGAGCAGTACTTC,CASSQLALSSYEQYF
-,-,TRBJ1-4,TRBV3-1/TRBV3-2,TGTGCCAGCAGCCAAGACAGGGCTAATGAAAAACTGTTTTTT,CASSQDRANEKLFF
-,once,TRBJ1-3,TRBV5-1,TGCGCCAGCAGCTCAAAAGCAGGCGTCTCTGGAAACACCATATATTTT,CASSSKAGVSGNTIYF
-,-,TRBJ2-1,TRBV5-1,TGCGCCAGCAGCTACGATTCAGGGTTAGGCAATGAGCAGTTCTTC,CASSYDSGLGNEQFF
-,-,TRBJ2-7,TRBV5-1,TGCGCCAGCAGCTTGGGAGCGGATGACTACGAGCAGTACTTC,CASSLGADDYEQYF
-,-,TRBJ2-7,TRBV5-1,TGCGCCAGCAGCTTGGGCGGGACGGACTTCTACGAGCAGTACTTC,CASSLGGTDFYEQYF
-,-,TRBJ2-3,TRBV2,TGTGCCAGCGCGGCCATACGGCCTAGCACAGATACGCAGTATTTT,CASAAIRPSTDTQYF
-,-,TRBJ2-7,TRBV5-8,TGTGCCAGCAGCTGGACACCCTCCTACGAGCAGTACTTC,CASSWTPSYEQYF
-,-,TRBJ1-1,TRBV14,TGTGCCAGCAGCCCCTCACTACAGGCTGAAGCTTTCTTT,CASSPSLQAEAFF
-,-,TRBJ2-1,TRBV11-2,TGTGCCAGCAGCTTGGTCGAGCGTTACAATGAGCAGTTCTTC,CASSLVERYNEQFF
TRBD1,once,TRBJ2-2,TRBV7-9,TGTGCCAGCAGGGACGGACAGGGGGCCACCGGGGAGCTGTTTTTT,CASRDGQGATGELFF
TRBD2,-,TRBJ2-3,TRBV3-1/TRBV3-2,TGTGCCAGCAGCCAAGACGCGGGGGCAGATACGCAGTATTTT,CASSQDAGADTQYF
-,-,TRBJ1-1,TRBV2,TGTGCCAGCAGTGCAGGGAGGACTGAAGCTTTCTTT,CASSAGRTEAFF
TRBD1,-,TRBJ2-3,TRBV9,TGTGCCAGCACCCCAGGGGGAGCCCCAACCGATACGCAGTATTTT,CASTPGGAPTDTQYF
TRBD1,once,TRBJ2-1,TRBV29-1,TGCAGCGTTACCGGGACAGGCATGTACAATGAGCAGTTCTTC,CSVTGTGMYNEQFF
-,-,TRBJ2-1,TRBV10-3,TGTGCCTCCGTCTACAGTGATGTCTACAATGAGCAGTTCTTC,CASVYSDVYNEQFF
-,few,TRBJ2-1,TRBV12-3/TRBV12-4,TGTGCCAGCAGTTCATTCCAGGGCAATGAGCAGTTCTTC,CASSSFQGNEQFF
TRBD1,-,TRBJ1-2,TRBV20-1,TGCAGTGCTAGTGACTCGGGACAGAGTCCCTATGGCTACACCTTC,CSASDSGQSPYGYTF
TRBD1,-,TRBJ2-3,TRBV30,TGTGCCTCGCGACAGGGGACAGATACGCAGTATTTT,CASRQGTDTQYF
TRBD1,-,TRBJ2-3,TRBV30,TGTGCCTGGAGCGCGACAGGGAATACGCAGTATTTT,CAWSATGNTQYF
TRBD2,-,TRBJ2-2,TRBV7-2,TGTGCCAGCAGCTTAAATGAGCTAGCGGTTAACACCGGGGAGCTGTTTTTT,CASSLNELAVNTGELFF
TRBD2,-,TRBJ2-3,TRBV9,TGTGCCAGCAGCATCAGTCCCGGACTAGCAGCTAGCACAGATACGCAGTATTTT,CASSISPGLAASTDTQYF
TRBD1,-,TRBJ1-1,TRBV18,TGTGCCAGCTCACCACTGGGGACAGGGGGCACTGAAGCTTTTTTT,CASSPLGTGGTEAFF
-,-,TRBJ2-3,TRBV19,TGTGCCAGTAAGGGGGACTACCCTACCCATACGCAGTATTTT,CASKGDYPTHTQYF
-,-,TRBJ1-2,TRBV27,TGTGCCAGCAGAACCTATTCTGGACTTGGGGATGGCTACACCTTC,CASRTYSGLGDGYTF
TRBD1,-,TRBJ2-7,TRBV28,TGTGCCAGCAATCCGGGACAGGTGTCCTACGAGCAGTACTTC,CASNPGQVSYEQYF
-,-,TRBJ1-3,TRBV29-1,TGCAGCGTTGAAGTGGCAGGGATGGGAAACACCATATATTTT,CSVEVAGMGNTIYF
-,-,TRBJ2-1,TRBV19,TGTGCCAGTCTGGGACACCCTTACAATGAGCAGTTCTTC,CASLGHPYNEQFF
-,-,TRBJ2-7,TRBV10-2,TGCGCCAGCAGTGACCCCCACTCCGGAGAGGACTACGAGCAGTACTTC,CASSDPHSGEDYEQYF
-,-,TRBJ1-3,TRBV5-1,TGCGCCAGCAGCTTAACATTCGCTGGAAACACCATATATTTT,CASSLTFAGNTIYF
TRBD1,-,TRBJ1-1,TRBV5-6,TGTGCCAGCAGCTTACAGGGGATCGGTGAAGCTTTCTTT,CASSLQGIGEAFF
-,-,TRBJ2-1,TRBV6-5,TGTGCCAGCAGTTCCTACCTCGGGAGCTCCTACAATGAGCAGTTCTTC,CASSSYLGSSYNEQFF
-,-,TRBJ1-1,TRBV5-1,TGCGCCAGCAGCTCGACAGAGTTTGGTGAAGCTTTCTTT,CASSSTEFGEAFF
TRBD1,-,TRBJ1-6,TRBV5-8,TGTGCCAGCAGCTCGGAACAGGGGGAGAATTCACCCCTCCACTTT,CASSSEQGENSPLHF
-,-,TRBJ2-1,TRBV5-1,TGCGCCAGCAGCTTGGGGGGAGATGAGCAGTTCTTC,CASSLGGDEQFF
TRBD2,-,TRBJ2-1,TRBV5-1,TGCGCCAGCAGCTTATCCGGGGCGGGGACTAGCGGTTTCTCCTCCTACAATGAGCAGTTCTTC,CASSLSGAGTSGFSSYNEQFF
-,-,TRBJ2-5,TRBV18,TGTGCCAGCGCAGAATACCCGGAGACCCAGTACTTC,CASAEYPETQYF
TRBD2,-,TRBJ2-1,TRBV6-5,TGTGCCAGTTGGACTAGCGGGAGTGGCTATGAGCAGTTCTTC,CASWTSGSGYEQFF
-,-,TRBJ1-1,TRBV2,TGTGCCAGCAATCCGGACAGCGCCGAAGCTTTCTTT,CASNPDSAEAFF
TRBD1,-,TRBJ2-7,TRBV19,TGTGCCAGTAGTTTAACGACCGGGACAGGTGAACTCTACGAGCAGTACTTC,CASSLTTGTGELYEQYF
TRBD1,-,TRBJ2-7,TRBV10-3,TGTGCCATCAGTGAGGAACAGGGGGCAAAGTACGAGCAGTACTTC,CAISEEQGAKYEQYF
TRBD1,-,TRBJ1-1,TRBV19,TGTGCCAGTAGGAGTACCGAATGGACAGGGAGGATGAACACTGAAGCTTTCTTT,CASRSTEWTGRMNTEAFF
TRBD2,-,TRBJ2-1,TRBV4-1,TGCGCCAGCAGCCAGGGGACTAGCGGGTTTTATGAGCAGTTCTTC,CASSQGTSGFYEQFF
TRBD1,-,TRBJ1-5,TRBV19,TGTGCCAGTAGTTTTTTGGGACAGGGGTGGCAGCCCCAGCATTTT,CASSFLGQGWQPQHF